Following are 28 T cell receptor beta chains from one sample sequenced in a study of shared clonotypes between healthy human individuals. TCRdb's table, derived via immunoSEQ multiplex PCR, lists solely in-frame clones and lacks some. The sample has 950,000 to 1,100,000 clones; around 82% are singletons. The specimen sequenced was memory CD4+ T cells from PBMCs. Subset denoted: CD45RA-negative fraction. The source of these receptors is a man younger than 35 in good health. Some clones in this sample may be carry-over from other donors' samples.

This chain uses TRBV4-2 with TRBJ2-3, with 9 nucleotides matching TRBD1. Germline-derived CDR1 and CDR2 are LGHNA and YNFKEQ. V trimming: 7 bases; J trimming: 5 bases; junction bases outside the gene matches: 4. This CDR3 contains 13 residues. CDR3 in DNA: TGTGCCAGCACAGACAGGGGGGGAGATACGCAGTATTTT. This translates into CASTDRGGDTQYF.

This clone was found a few times. The J gene is TRBJ2-1, the V gene TRBV5-1; the D is unclear. The V end lost 0 bases, the J end lost 7 bases, and 11 bases lay between the germline ends. CDR1 SGHRS and CDR2 YFSETQ come from the germline V gene. There are 14 residues in the CDR3. The CDR3 region is CASSLDFQWNEQFF. CDR3 nucleotide sequence: TGCGCCAGCAGCTTGGACTTCCAGTGGAATGAGCAGTTCTTC.

The V gene is TRBV21-1, the J gene TRBJ1-5; the table's D call, TRBD1, has no DNA check behind it. TRBV21-1 is a pseudogene locus. This CDR3 has 16 amino acids. CDR3 amino acids: CASTDRVDRECQPQHF. For the CDR3, the DNA is TGTGCCAGCACCGACAGGGTTGACAGGGAGTGCCAGCCCCAGCATTTT.

This clone occurred a few times. This CDR3 is also generated by other DNA sequences in the sample. This sequence joins TRBV5-1 and TRBJ1-1; D is perhaps TRBD1 (5 bases). V lost 0 bases to trimming and J lost 0 bases, with 12 bases between them. The germline gives CDR1 SGHRS, CDR2 YFSETQ. This CDR3 is built from 16 residues. The CDR3, as DNA: TGCGCCAGCAGCTTGGTTCCAGGGCCAATGAACACTGAAGCTTTCTTT. As protein: CASSLVPGPMNTEAFF.

The V call is TRBV19, the J call TRBJ2-4, with D perhaps assigned TRBD1 or TRBD2 (5 bases each). From germline, CDR1 is LNHDA and CDR2 SQIVND (reference sequence). V was trimmed by 6 bases and J by 0 bases, leaving 15 bases between them. This CDR3 is built from 16 residues. CDR3 nucleotides: TGTGCCAGTAGCGGGTGGGGGATGGGAGCCAAAAACATTCAGTACTTC. It is translated as CASSGWGMGAKNIQYF. Using reference TRBV19 and TRBJ2-4 for the parts outside the CDR3, the full variable domain is DGGITQSPKYLFRKEGQNVTLSCEQNLNHDAMYWYRQDPGQGLRLIYYSQIVNDFQKGDIAEGYSVSREKKESFPLTVTSAQKNPTAFYLCASSGWGMGAKNIQYFGAGTRLSVL.

This clone turned up a few times. The chain couples TRBV28 to TRBJ2-7, with 8 bases matching TRBD2. Germline loops: CDR1 MDHEN, CDR2 SYDVKM. This CDR3 contains 12 residues. V was clipped by 9 bases and J by 3 bases; unmatched bases: 4. The DNA for the CDR3 is TGTGCCAGTAGAGCGGGGGACTACGAGCAGTACTTC. Its protein product is CASRAGDYEQYF.

V gene TRBV9 combines with J gene TRBJ2-3; D unclear. The germline CDR1 and CDR2 sequences are SGDLS and YYNGEE. V was cut by 2 bases and J by 2 bases, with 12 bases left in between. CDR3 length: 15 residues. CDR3 nucleotide sequence: TGTGCCAGCAGCGTCGGTCCGACGCCCACAGATACGCAGTATTTT. Translation: CASSVGPTPTDTQYF.

This rearrangement joins TRBV25-1 to TRBJ1-1; D call uncertain. Deletions cut 3 bases from V and 0 bases from J, with 14 bases between. This CDR3 region has 16 residues. Germline assignment: CDR1 MGHDK and CDR2 SYGVNS. The CDR3 protein is CASSEWRFWVNTEAFF. CDR3 DNA sequence: TGTGCCAGCAGTGAGTGGCGGTTCTGGGTGAACACTGAAGCTTTCTTT.

This clone was seen more than once but under ten times. This rearrangement joins TRBV6-5 to TRBJ2-7; D is uncertain. CDR1 MNHEY and CDR2 SVGAGI come from the germline V gene. Trimming cost V 2 bases and J 1 base, with 9 bases left between them. The CDR3 has 14 residues. The CDR3 DNA is TGTGCCAGCAGTTACACCCAATCTTCCTACGAGCAGTACTTC. The encoded protein is CASSYTQSSYEQYF.

The chain links TRBV7-3 to TRBJ1-2; no clear D. Germline CDR1 SGHTA, CDR2 FQGTGA. The CDR3 sequence is 14 residues long. V lost 2 bases and J 1 base, leaving 8 bases between the germline ends. The CDR3: CASSLGGSNYGYTF. Written as DNA, the CDR3 is TGTGCCAGCAGCTTAGGAGGCAGTAACTATGGCTACACCTTC.

This clone appeared a few times. The V and J genes are TRBV9 and TRBJ2-1; D could derive from TRBD1 or TRBD2 (6 bases each). This CDR3 has 14 residues. V was pared by 3 bases and J by 8 bases, with 15 bases between. In germline, CDR1 is SGDLS, CDR2 YYNGEE. The CDR3 DNA sequence: TGTGCCAGCAGCGCCCTGATGGGGGGCGATGAGCAGTTCTTC. Translation: CASSALMGGDEQFF.

J is TRBJ1-1 and V is TRBV27; possibly TRBD1 for D (5 bases). Germline V gene sequence: CDR1 MNHEY, CDR2 SMNVEV (reference sequence). The V and J ends lost 5 bases and 0 bases respectively, with 13 bases between them. The CDR3 runs 15 residues. The CDR3 reads CASSPRVFMNTEAFF. CDR3 bases: TGTGCCAGCAGTCCCAGGGTATTCATGAACACTGAAGCTTTCTTT.

Only a few counts were recorded for this clone. The chain combines TRBV28 with TRBJ2-7; 8 bases are a match to TRBD2. Germline CDR1 and CDR2: MDHEN and SYDVKM. The junction had 13 bases not matched to a gene; V was cut back by 6 bases and J by 3 bases. This CDR3 comprises 16 residues. In DNA, the CDR3 is TGTGCCAGCAGCCCGTCGGGGGGGCAGAACCTCTACGAGCAGTACTTC. Protein sequence: CASSPSGGQNLYEQYF.

The V and J genes are TRBV9 and TRBJ2-3; possible D gene TRBD2, 6 bases. The CDR3 covers 16 residues. The V end was cut by 5 bases, the J end by 0 bases, with 16 bases between. Germline V gene sequence: CDR1 SGDLS, CDR2 YYNGEE. Here the CDR3 reads CASSTRLATSTDTQYF. CDR3 bases: TGTGCCAGCAGTACCCGGCTAGCGACAAGCACAGATACGCAGTATTTT.

With respect to this clone: Other DNA variants within this sample encode the same CDR3. CDR3 amino acids: CSVEGRGLNYGYTF. CDR3 in DNA: TGCAGCGTTGAGGGGAGAGGGCTTAACTATGGCTACACCTTC. J is TRBJ1-2 and V is TRBV29-1; unclear D gene. The CDR3 is made up of 14 amino acids. Germline CDR1 reads SQVTM; CDR2 reads ANQGSEA. The germline V and J ends were trimmed by 3 bases and 1 base, with 12 bases remaining between them.

The chain combines TRBV19 with TRBJ1-4; D not certain. The length of the CDR3 is 15 residues. Trimming took 1 base from V and 4 from J, leaving 10 bases between them. Germline CDR1 reads LNHDA; CDR2 reads SQIVND (reference sequence). CDR3 DNA sequence: TGTGCCAGTAGTATAGGGCAGCGGAATAATGAAAAACTGTTTTTT. It yields the protein CASSIGQRNNEKLFF.

The table lists this clone with a count of one. Different DNA sequences within this sample yield the same CDR3. The DNA of the CDR3 is TGTGCCAGCAGAGGGACAGGACTTACAGATACGCAGTATTTT. This gives the protein CASRGTGLTDTQYF. This chain connects TRBV28 to TRBJ2-3, with 8 bases identical to TRBD1. From germline, CDR1 is MDHEN and CDR2 SYDVKM. This CDR3 is 14 amino acids long. With V trimmed by 6 bases and J by 3 bases, 5 bases remained unmatched.

The chain combines TRBV7-6 with TRBJ1-4; 8 bases fit TRBD1. In germline, CDR1 is SGHVS, CDR2 FNYEAQ. J gave up 8 bases and V 1 base, and 6 bases lay outside the gene matches. CDR3 length equals 15 residues. The CDR3: CASSLGTGLTEKLFF. The CDR3 DNA is TGTGCCAGCAGCTTAGGGACAGGGTTAACCGAAAAACTGTTTTTT.

This clone was counted at least ten times. The chain is built from TRBV5-1 and TRBJ1-2, with no clear D. CDR1 and CDR2 from the germline V gene are SGHRS and YFSETQ. V was clipped by 1 base and J by 2 bases, with 6 bases between them. CDR3 length: 13 residues. Here the CDR3 reads CASSLYGNYGYTF. The CDR3 bases are TGCGCCAGCAGCTTGTACGGGAACTATGGCTACACCTTC.

The V gene is TRBV7-8, the J gene TRBJ2-4, with a weak D call TRBD1 (6 bases). The CDR3 spans 16 residues. Germline loops: CDR1 SGHVS, CDR2 FQNEAQ. V was clipped by 4 bases and J by 4 bases, with 17 bases between them. This CDR3 reads CASSYRETGTKNIQYF. The CDR3 nucleotides read TGTGCCAGCAGCTACAGGGAAACGGGAACTAAAAACATTCAGTACTTC. The complete variable domain, with remaining parts taken from reference TRBV7-8 and TRBJ2-4, reads GAGVSQSPRYKVAKRGQDVALRCDPISGHVSLFWYQQALGQGPEFLTYFQNEAQLDKSGLPSDRFFAERPEGSVSTLKIQRTQQEDSAVYLCASSYRETGTKNIQYFGAGTRLSVL.

The chain has TRBV30 and TRBJ2-7; unclear D gene. V was pared by 4 bases and J by 2 bases, with 12 bases between. This CDR3 spans 13 amino acids. Germline V gene lookup returns CDR1 GTSNPN and CDR2 SVGIG (reference sequence). Here the CDR3 reads CAWTRMAAYEQYF. CDR3 nucleotide sequence: TGTGCCTGGACCCGGATGGCTGCCTACGAGCAGTACTTC.

V usage is TRBV5-1 and J usage is TRBJ1-4; maybe TRBD1 (5 bases). The CDR3 contains 15 residues. In germline, CDR1 is SGHRS, CDR2 YFSETQ. The germline V and J ends were trimmed by 7 bases and 5 bases, with 18 bases remaining between them. The CDR3 region has the DNA TGCGCCAGCGGATCGTGGGGGAACCCGAATGAAAAACTGTTTTTT. It is translated as CASGSWGNPNEKLFF.

This chain joins TRBV19 and TRBJ2-7; the D gene is possibly TRBD2 (5 bases). The CDR3 is 14 amino acids. Trimming stripped 2 bases from V and 3 bases from J, with 11 bases between. The germline CDR1 and CDR2 sequences are LNHDA and SQIVND (reference sequence). CDR3: CASSILDGNYEQYF. CDR3 nucleotides: TGTGCCAGTAGTATATTGGACGGGAACTACGAGCAGTACTTC. The variable domain in full, with the rest retrieved from reference TRBV19 and TRBJ2-7, is DGGITQSPKYLFRKEGQNVTLSCEQNLNHDAMYWYRQDPGQGLRLIYYSQIVNDFQKGDIAEGYSVSREKKESFPLTVTSAQKNPTAFYLCASSILDGNYEQYFGPGTRLTVT.

The rearrangement joins TRBV2 to TRBJ2-5; no definite D call. Germline CDR1 SNHLY, CDR2 FYNNEI. CDR3 length: 12 amino acids. Trimming took 5 bases from V and 3 from J, leaving 7 bases between them. The DNA for the CDR3 is TGTGCCAGCAGTTTCAGTGAAGAGACCCAGTACTTC. Translating it yields CASSFSEETQYF.

In this sample, this clone turned up once. V is TRBV9 and J is TRBJ2-1; maybe TRBD2 (6 bases). Germline lookup yields CDR1 SGDLS and CDR2 YYNGEE. V lost 0 bases, J lost 9 bases, and 10 bases lay in between. The CDR3 runs 13 residues. The CDR3 DNA follows: TGTGCCAGCAGCGTAGAACTAGCCGGTGAGCAGTTCTTC. As protein: CASSVELAGEQFF. Complete variable domain (other parts from reference TRBV9 and TRBJ2-1): DSGVTQTPKHLITATGQRVTLRCSPRSGDLSVYWYQQSLDQGLQFLIQYYNGEERAKGNILERFSAQQFPDLHSELNLSSLELGDSALYFCASSVELAGEQFFGPGTRLTVL.

The rearrangement links TRBV7-2 to TRBJ2-5, with no clear D. Trimming pared 1 base from V and 4 bases from J, leaving 10 bases between. The germline CDR1 and CDR2 sequences are SGHTA and FQGNSA. This CDR3 is 14 amino acids long. The CDR3 DNA sequence: TGTGCCAGCAGCTTAGGTCCTTCGGGAGAGACCCAGTACTTC. Translated: CASSLGPSGETQYF.

Remarks on this clone: A read error likely explains this, since a far larger clone differs by one base. Other DNA sequences in the sample encode the same CDR3. The gene calls are TRBV6-5 and TRBJ2-7, with 9 bases aligning to TRBD2. This CDR3 is built from 15 residues. Germline V gene sequence: CDR1 MNHEY, CDR2 SVGAGI. V shed 7 bases, J shed 4 bases, and the junction held 11 bases outside the gene matches. The CDR3 loop is CASNPAGGLTYEQYF. CDR3 sequence (DNA): TGTGCCAGCAATCCAGCGGGGGGACTGACATACGAGCAGTACTTC.

The rearrangement links TRBV2 to TRBJ1-2; maybe TRBD1 (6 bases). The V gene lost 9 bases and the J gene lost 4 bases, with 18 bases spanning the gap. The CDR3 is 14 amino acids. The V gene's germline CDR1 is SNHLY and CDR2 FYNNEI. Here the CDR3 reads CARSPRGSAYGYTF. The CDR3 DNA reads TGTGCCAGGAGTCCCAGGGGATCCGCCTATGGCTACACCTTC.